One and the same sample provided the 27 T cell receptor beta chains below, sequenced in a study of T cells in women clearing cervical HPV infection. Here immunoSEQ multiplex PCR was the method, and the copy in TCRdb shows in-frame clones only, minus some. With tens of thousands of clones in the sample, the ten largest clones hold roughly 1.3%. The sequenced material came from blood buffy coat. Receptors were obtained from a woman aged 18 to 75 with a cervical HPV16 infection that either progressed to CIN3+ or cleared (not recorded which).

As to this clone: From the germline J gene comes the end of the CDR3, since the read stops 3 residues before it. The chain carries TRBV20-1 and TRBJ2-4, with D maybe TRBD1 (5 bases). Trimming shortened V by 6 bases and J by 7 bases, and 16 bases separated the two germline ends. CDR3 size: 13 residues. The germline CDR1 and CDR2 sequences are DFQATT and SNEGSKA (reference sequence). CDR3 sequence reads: CSARDQGANIQYF. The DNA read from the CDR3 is TGCAGTGCACGCGATCAAGGGGCGAACATT.

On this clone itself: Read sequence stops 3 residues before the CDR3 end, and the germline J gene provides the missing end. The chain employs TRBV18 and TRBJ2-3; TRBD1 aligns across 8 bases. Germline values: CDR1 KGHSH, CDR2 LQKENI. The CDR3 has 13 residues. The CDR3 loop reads CASSRDRGETQYF. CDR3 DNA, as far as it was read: TGTGCCAGCTCACGCGACAGGGGAGAGACG.

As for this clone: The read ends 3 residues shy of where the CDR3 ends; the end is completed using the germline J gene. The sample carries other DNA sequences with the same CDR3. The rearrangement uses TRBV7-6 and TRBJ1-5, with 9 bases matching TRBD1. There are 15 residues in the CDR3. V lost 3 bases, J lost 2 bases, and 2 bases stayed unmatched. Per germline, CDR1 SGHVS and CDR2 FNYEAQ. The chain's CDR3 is CASSLGDRGNQPQHF. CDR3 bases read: TGTGCCAGCAGCTTGGGGGACAGGGGCAATCAGCCC.

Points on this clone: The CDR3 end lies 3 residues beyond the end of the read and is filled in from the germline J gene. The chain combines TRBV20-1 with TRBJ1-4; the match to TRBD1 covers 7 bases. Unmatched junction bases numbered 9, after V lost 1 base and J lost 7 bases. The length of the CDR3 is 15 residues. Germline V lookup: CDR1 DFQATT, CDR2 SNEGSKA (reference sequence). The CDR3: CSARGGRGRGEKLFF. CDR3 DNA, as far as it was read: TGCAGTGCTAGAGGGGGGAGGGGGCGGGGTGAAAAA.

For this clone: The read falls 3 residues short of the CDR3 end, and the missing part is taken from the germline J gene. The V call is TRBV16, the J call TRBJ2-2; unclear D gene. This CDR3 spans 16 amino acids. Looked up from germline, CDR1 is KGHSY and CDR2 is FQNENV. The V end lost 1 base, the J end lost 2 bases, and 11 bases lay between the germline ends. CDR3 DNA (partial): TGTGCCAGCAGCCAATATCCAGAAAGTAACACCGGGGAG. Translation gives CASSQYPESNTGE. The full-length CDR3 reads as CASSQYPESNTGELFF. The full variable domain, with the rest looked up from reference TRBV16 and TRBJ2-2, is GEEVAQTPKHLVRGEGQKAKLYCAPIKGHSYVFWYQQVLKNEFKFLISFQNENVFDETGMPKERFSAKCLPNSPCSLEIQATKLEDSAVYFCASSQYPESNTGELFFGEGSRLTVL.

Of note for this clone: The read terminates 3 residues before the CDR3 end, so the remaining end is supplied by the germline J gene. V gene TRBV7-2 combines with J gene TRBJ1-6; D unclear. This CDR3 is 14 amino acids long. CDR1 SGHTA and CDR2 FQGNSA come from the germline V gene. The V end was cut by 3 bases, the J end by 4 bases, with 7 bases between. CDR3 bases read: TGTGCCAGCAGCTTTGGGCTTTATAATTCACCC. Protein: CASSFGLYNSP. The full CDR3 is CASSFGLYNSPLHF.

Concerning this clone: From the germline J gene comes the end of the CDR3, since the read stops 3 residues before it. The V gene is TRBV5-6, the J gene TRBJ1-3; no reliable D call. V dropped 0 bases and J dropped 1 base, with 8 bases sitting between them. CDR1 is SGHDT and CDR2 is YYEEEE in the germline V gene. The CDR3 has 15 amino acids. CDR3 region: CASSLGPASGNTIYF. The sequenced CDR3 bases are TGTGCCAGCAGCTTGGGTCCAGCGTCTGGAAACACC.

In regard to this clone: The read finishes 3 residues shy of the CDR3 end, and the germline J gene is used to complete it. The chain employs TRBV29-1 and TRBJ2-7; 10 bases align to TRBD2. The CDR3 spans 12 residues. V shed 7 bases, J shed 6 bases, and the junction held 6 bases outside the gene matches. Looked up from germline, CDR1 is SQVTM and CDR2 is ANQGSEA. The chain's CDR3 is CSGGLATGEQYF. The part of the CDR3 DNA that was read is TGCAGCGGGGGACTAGCGACGGGCGAG.

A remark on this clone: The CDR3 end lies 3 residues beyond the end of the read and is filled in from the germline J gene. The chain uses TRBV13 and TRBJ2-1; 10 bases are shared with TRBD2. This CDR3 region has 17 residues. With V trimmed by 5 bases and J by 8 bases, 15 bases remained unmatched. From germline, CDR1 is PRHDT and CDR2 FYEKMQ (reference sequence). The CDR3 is CASSPRRRSGGADEQFF. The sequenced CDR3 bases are TGTGCCAGCAGCCCCCGCCGGAGGAGCGGGGGGGCCGATGAG.

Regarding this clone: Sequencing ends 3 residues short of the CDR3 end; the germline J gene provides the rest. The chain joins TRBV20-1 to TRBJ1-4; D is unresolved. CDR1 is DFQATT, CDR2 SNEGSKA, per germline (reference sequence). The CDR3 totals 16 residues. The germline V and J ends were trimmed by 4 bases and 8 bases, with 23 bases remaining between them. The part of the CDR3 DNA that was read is TGCAGTGCTACCCCCGATTCACTCCGGACTGGGGAAAAA. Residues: CSATPDSLRTGEK. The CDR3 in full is CSATPDSLRTGEKLFF.

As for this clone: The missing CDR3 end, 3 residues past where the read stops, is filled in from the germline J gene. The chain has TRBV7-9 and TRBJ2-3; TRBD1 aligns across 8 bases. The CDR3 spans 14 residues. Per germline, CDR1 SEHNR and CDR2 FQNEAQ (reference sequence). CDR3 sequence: CASSPGQGQETQYF. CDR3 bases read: TGTGCCAGCAGCCCCGGACAGGGCCAAGAGACG.

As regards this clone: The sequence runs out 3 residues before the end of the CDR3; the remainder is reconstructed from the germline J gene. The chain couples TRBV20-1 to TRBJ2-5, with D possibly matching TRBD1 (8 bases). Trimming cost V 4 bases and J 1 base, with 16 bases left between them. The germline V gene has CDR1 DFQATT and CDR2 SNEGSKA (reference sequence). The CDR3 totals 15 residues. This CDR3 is CSAKWTGRAQETQYF. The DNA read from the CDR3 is TGCAGTGCTAAATGGACAGGGAGGGCCCAAGAGACC.

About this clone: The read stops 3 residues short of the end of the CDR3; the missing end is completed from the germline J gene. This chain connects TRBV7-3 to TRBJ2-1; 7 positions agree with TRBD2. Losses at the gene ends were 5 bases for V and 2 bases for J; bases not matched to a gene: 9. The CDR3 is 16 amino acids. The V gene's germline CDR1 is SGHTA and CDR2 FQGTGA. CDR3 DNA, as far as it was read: TGTGCCAGCAGCCCAGCAGCGGGGAACCCCTACAATGAG. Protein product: CASSPAAGNPYNE. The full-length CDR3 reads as CASSPAAGNPYNEQFF.

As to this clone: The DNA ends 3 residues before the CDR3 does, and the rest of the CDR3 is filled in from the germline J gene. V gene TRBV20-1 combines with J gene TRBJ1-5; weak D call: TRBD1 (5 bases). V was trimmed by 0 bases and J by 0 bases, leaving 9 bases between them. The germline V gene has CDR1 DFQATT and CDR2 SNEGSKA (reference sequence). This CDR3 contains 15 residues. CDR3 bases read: TGCAGTGCTAGAGATTGGCAGGGTAGCAATCAGCCC. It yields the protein CSARDWQGSNQP. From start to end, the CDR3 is CSARDWQGSNQPQHF.

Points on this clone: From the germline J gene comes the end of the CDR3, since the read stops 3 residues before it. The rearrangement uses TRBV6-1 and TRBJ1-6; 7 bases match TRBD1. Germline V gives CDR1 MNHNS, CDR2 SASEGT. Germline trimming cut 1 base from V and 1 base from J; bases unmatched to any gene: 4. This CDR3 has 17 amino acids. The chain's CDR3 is CASSEDRGRSYNSPLHF. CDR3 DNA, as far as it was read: TGTGCCAGCAGTGAAGACAGGGGAAGATCCTATAATTCACCC.

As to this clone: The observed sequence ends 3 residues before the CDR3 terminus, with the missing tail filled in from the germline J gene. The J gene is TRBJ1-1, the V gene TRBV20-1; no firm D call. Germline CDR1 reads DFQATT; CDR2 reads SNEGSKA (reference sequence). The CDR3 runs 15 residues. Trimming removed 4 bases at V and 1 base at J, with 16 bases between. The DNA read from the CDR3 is TGCAGTGCTAATCCTTCGGGGAACAAGAACACTGAA. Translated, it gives CSANPSGNKNTE. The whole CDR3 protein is CSANPSGNKNTEAFF.

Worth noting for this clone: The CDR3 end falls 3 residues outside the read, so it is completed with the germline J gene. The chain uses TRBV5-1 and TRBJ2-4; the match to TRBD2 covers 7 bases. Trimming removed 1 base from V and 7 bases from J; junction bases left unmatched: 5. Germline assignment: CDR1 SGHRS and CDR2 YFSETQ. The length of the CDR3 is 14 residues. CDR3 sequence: CASSLLGEGNIQYF. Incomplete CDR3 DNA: TGCGCCAGCAGCTTGTTAGGGGAGGGGAACATT. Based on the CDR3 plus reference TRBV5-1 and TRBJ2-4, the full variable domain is KAGVTQTPRYLIKTRGQQVTLSCSPISGHRSVSWYQQTPGQGLQFLFEYFSETQRNKGNFPGRFSGRQFSNSRSEMNVSTLELGDSALYLCASSLLGEGNIQYFGAGTRLSVL.

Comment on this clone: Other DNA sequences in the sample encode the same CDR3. The CDR3 protein is CASSPRTGHGYTF. The sequenced CDR3 bases are TGTGCCAGCAGCCCCCGGACAGGCCATGGC. The genes are TRBV5-6 and TRBJ1-2; 7 bases fit TRBD1. Read data end 3 residues before the CDR3 end; the end is taken from the germline J gene. Looked up from germline, CDR1 is SGHDT and CDR2 is YYEEEE. Losses at the gene ends were 4 bases for V and 6 bases for J; bases not matched to a gene: 6. This CDR3 comprises 13 residues.

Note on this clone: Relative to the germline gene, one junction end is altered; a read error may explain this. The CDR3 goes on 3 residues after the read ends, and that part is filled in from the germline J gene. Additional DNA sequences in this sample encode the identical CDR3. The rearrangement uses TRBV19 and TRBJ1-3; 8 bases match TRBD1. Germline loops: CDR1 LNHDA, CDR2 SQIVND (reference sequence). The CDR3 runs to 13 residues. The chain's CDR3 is CASSRDRGNTIYF. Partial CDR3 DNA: TGTGCCAGTAGTAGAGACAGGGGAAACACG.

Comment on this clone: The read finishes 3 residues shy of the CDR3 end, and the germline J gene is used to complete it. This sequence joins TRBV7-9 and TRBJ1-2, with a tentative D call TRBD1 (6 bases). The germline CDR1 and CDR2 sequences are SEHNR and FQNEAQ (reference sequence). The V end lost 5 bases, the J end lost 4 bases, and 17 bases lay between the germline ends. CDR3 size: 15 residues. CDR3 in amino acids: CASSPANRDTYGYTF. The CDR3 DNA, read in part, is TGTGCCAGCAGCCCTGCCAACCGGGACACCTATGGC.

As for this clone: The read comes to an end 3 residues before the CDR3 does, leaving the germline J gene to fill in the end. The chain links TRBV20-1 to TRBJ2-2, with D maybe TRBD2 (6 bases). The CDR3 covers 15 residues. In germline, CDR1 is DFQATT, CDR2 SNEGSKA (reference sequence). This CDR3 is CSARDRRAGANVLFF. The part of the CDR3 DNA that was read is TGCAGTGCTAGAGATCGGAGGGCTGGGGCCAACGTG.

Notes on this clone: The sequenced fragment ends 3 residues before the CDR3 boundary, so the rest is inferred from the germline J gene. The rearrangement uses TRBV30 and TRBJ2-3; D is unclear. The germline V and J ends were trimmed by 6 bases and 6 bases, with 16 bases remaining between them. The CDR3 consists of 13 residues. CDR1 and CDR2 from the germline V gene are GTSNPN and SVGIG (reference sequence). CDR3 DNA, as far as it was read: TGTGCCTGTAATTGGCGGCCTTTGGATACG. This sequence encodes CACNWRPLDT. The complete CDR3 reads CACNWRPLDTQYF.

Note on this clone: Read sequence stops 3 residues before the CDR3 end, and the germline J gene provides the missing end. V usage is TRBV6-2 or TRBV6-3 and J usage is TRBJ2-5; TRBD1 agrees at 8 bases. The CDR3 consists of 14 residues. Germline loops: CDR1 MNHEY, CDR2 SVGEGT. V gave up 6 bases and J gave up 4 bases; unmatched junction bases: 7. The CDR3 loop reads CASREPGGLETQYF. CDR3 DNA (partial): TGTGCCAGCAGAGAGCCAGGGGGCTTAGAGACC.

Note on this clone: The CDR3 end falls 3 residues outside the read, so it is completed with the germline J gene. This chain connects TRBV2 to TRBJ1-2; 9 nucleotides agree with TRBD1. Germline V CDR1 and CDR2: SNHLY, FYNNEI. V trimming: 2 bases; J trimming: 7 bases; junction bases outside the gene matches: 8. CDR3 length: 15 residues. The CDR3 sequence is CASSERNRGRGGYTF. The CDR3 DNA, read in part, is TGTGCCAGCAGTGAAAGGAACAGGGGGCGGGGTGGC.

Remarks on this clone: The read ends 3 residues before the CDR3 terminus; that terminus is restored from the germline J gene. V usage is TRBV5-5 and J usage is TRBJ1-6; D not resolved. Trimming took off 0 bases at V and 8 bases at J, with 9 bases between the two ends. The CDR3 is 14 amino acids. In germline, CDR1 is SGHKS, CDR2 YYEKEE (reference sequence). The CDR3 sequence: CASSLGSLYSPLHF. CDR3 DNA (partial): TGTGCCAGCAGCTTGGGCAGTTTATATTCACCC.

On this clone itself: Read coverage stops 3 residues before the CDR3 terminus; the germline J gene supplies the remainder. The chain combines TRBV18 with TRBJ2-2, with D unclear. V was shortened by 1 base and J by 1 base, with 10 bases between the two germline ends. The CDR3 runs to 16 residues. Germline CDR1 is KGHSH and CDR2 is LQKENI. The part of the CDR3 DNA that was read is TGTGCCAGCTCACCACGTTGGGCCTTGAACACCGGGGAG. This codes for CASSPRWALNTGE. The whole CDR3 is CASSPRWALNTGELFF.

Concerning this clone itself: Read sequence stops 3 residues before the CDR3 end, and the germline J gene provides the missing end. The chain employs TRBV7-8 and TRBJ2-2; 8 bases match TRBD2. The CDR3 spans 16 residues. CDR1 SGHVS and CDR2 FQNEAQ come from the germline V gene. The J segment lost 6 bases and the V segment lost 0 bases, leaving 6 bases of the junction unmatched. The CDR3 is CASSLAWSGSAGELFF. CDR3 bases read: TGTGCCAGCAGCTTAGCTTGGAGCGGGAGTGCCGGGGAG. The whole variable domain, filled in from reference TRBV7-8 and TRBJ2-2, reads GAGVSQSPRYKVAKRGQDVALRCDPISGHVSLFWYQQALGQGPEFLTYFQNEAQLDKSGLPSDRFFAERPEGSVSTLKIQRTQQEDSAVYLCASSLAWSGSAGELFFGEGSRLTVL.